Below, 15 T cell receptor beta chains from the same sample are listed, as sequenced in a study of a mutant IDH1 vaccine in newly diagnosed glioma. Assay used: immunoSEQ multiplex PCR; TCRdb lists only in-frame clones, some missing. The sample has approximately 24,000 clones, about 77% seen once. The time point here: week 11, during vaccination. Alongside topical imiquimod, each dose of vaccine comprised 300 ug of mutant IDH1 20-mer peptide. The antigens of these receptors remain unknown. This specimen consisted of PBMCs, obtained from a glioma patient whose treatment included an IDH1 peptide vaccine. The receptors originated from a woman between 18 and 29 years old with glioma.

The rearrangement links TRBV6-5 to TRBJ2-7; 10 bases map to TRBD1. Germline V gives CDR1 MNHEY, CDR2 SVGAGI. The CDR3 length is 15 residues. Germline trimming cut 2 bases from V and 4 bases from J; bases unmatched to any gene: 5. Here the CDR3 DNA reads TGTGCCAGCAGTTACCGCCGGGACAGGGGTTACGAGCAGTACTTC. Translated: CASSYRRDRGYEQYF.

V usage is TRBV13 and J usage is TRBJ2-1; D might be TRBD1 or TRBD2, each matching 5 bases. The CDR3 has 14 residues. Trimming pared 1 base from V and 5 bases from J, leaving 9 bases between. In germline, CDR1 is PRHDT, CDR2 FYEKMQ (reference sequence). The CDR3 protein is CASSLDWGNNEQFF. In DNA, the CDR3 is TGTGCCAGCAGCTTAGATTGGGGGAACAATGAGCAGTTCTTC. The full variable domain, rest sourced from reference TRBV13 and TRBJ2-1, is AAGVIQSPRHLIKEKRETATLKCYPIPRHDTVYWYQQGPGQDPQFLISFYEKMQSDKGSIPDRFSAQQFSDYHSELNMSSLELGDSALYFCASSLDWGNNEQFFGPGTRLTVL.

The count of this clone is one. The chain is built from TRBV6-5 and TRBJ2-7; D gene uncertain. Trimming stripped 5 bases from V and 2 bases from J, with 16 bases between. This CDR3 spans 15 amino acids. CDR1 MNHEY and CDR2 SVGAGI come from the germline V gene. The CDR3 protein is CASSSGRTHAYEQYF. Written as DNA, the CDR3 is TGTGCCAGCAGTAGTGGCAGGACGCATGCCTACGAGCAGTACTTC.

This clone was found once. The V call is TRBV5-5, the J call TRBJ1-4; TRBD1 might be the D (5 bases). From germline, CDR1 is SGHKS and CDR2 YYEKEE (reference sequence). There are 15 residues in the CDR3. Trimming removed 0 bases at V and 7 bases at J, with 13 bases between. Here the CDR3 DNA reads TGTGCCAGCAGCTTGGTATCGCAGGGAGGTGAAAAACTGTTTTTT. Its translation: CASSLVSQGGEKLFF.

V is TRBV5-1 and J is TRBJ2-3, with 7 nucleotides matching TRBD1. V trimming: 4 bases; J trimming: 0 bases; junction bases outside the gene matches: 26. The CDR3 sequence is 22 residues long. From germline, CDR1 is SGHRS and CDR2 YFSETQ. The CDR3 is CASSRGRQGRSNVITSTDTQYF. CDR3 coding DNA: TGCGCCAGCAGCCGAGGTAGACAGGGACGATCTAATGTAATTACTAGCACAGATACGCAGTATTTT.

The chain has TRBV6-5 and TRBJ2-7; no definite D call. V shed 0 bases and J shed 7 bases, with 13 bases lying between them. This CDR3 region has 14 residues. Per germline, CDR1 MNHEY and CDR2 SVGAGI. CDR3 region: CASSYSSPMGEQYF. CDR3 bases: TGTGCCAGCAGTTACTCATCCCCAATGGGGGAGCAGTACTTC.

The gene calls are TRBV18 and TRBJ2-7; D is perhaps TRBD1 (6 bases). Per germline, CDR1 KGHSH and CDR2 LQKENI. The CDR3 is made up of 13 amino acids. V lost 6 bases and J 3 bases, leaving 12 bases between the germline ends. In DNA form, the CDR3 reads TGTGCCAGCTCGTCGACAGGAGTCTACGAGCAGTACTTC. It is translated as CASSSTGVYEQYF.

V is TRBV25-1 and J is TRBJ1-2; no clear D gene. V lost 2 bases, J lost 2 bases, and 9 bases lay in between. The CDR3 sequence is 14 residues long. From germline, CDR1 is MGHDK and CDR2 SYGVNS. CDR3 DNA sequence: TGTGCCAGCAGTGAAACGCACGGAAACTATGGCTACACCTTC. It specifies CASSETHGNYGYTF.

This clone has a handful of counts. V and J are TRBV7-6 and TRBJ1-6; TRBD1 agrees at 10 bases. V gave up 4 bases and J gave up 4 bases; unmatched junction bases: 1. Looked up from germline, CDR1 is SGHVS and CDR2 is FNYEAQ. There are 15 residues in the CDR3. Written as DNA, the CDR3 is TGTGCCAGCAGCTCGGGACAGGGGTATAATTCACCCCTCCACTTT. Amino acids: CASSSGQGYNSPLHF.

This rearrangement joins TRBV7-8 to TRBJ2-7; D is possibly TRBD1 (5 bases). Germline CDR1 is SGHVS and CDR2 is FQNEAQ. This CDR3 spans 13 amino acids. The V end lost 4 bases, the J end lost 2 bases, and 9 bases lay between the germline ends. The CDR3 region is CASSSRQTYEQYF. DNA of the CDR3: TGTGCCAGCAGCTCAAGACAGACCTACGAGCAGTACTTC. The full variable domain, with the rest looked up from reference TRBV7-8 and TRBJ2-7, is GAGVSQSPRYKVAKRGQDVALRCDPISGHVSLFWYQQALGQGPEFLTYFQNEAQLDKSGLPSDRFFAERPEGSVSTLKIQRTQQEDSAVYLCASSSRQTYEQYFGPGTRLTVT.

The sample holds a few counts of this clone. CDR3 coding DNA: TGTGCCAGTAGTGGGACAGGGGTACACGAGCAGTACTTC. Residues: CASSGTGVHEQYF. The genes are TRBV19 and TRBJ2-7, with 10 nucleotides matching TRBD1. This CDR3 spans 13 amino acids. V was pared by 5 bases and J by 5 bases, with 3 bases of the junction left unmatched. Germline CDR1 is LNHDA and CDR2 is SQIVND (reference sequence).

The V gene is TRBV13, the J gene TRBJ2-3; 7 bases line up with TRBD2. The CDR3 spans 16 residues. CDR1 is PRHDT, CDR2 FYEKMQ, per germline (reference sequence). With 5 bases clipped from V and 2 bases from J, the junction kept 10 bases outside the gene matches. The DNA for the CDR3 is TGTGCCAGCAGCCGCCGGGACTACTCTTACACAGATACGCAGTATTTT. Its translation is CASSRRDYSYTDTQYF.

This chain joins TRBV10-3 and TRBJ2-7, with no clear D. This CDR3 has 14 amino acids. V gave up 3 bases and J gave up 3 bases, with 12 bases separating them. The germline V gene encodes CDR1 ENHRY and CDR2 SYGVKD. The CDR3 sequence: CAISEGVGYYEQYF. The DNA of the CDR3 is TGTGCCATCAGTGAAGGAGTAGGGTACTACGAGCAGTACTTC.

The chain uses TRBV7-8 and TRBJ2-7; D is possibly TRBD1 (6 bases). Trimming shortened V by 5 bases and J by 7 bases, and 18 bases separated the two germline ends. CDR1 SGHVS and CDR2 FQNEAQ come from the germline V gene. The CDR3 totals 14 residues. Here the CDR3 DNA reads TGTGCCAGCAGCCGATTCCGGGACATGAAAGAGCAGTACTTC. It is translated as CASSRFRDMKEQYF.

J is TRBJ2-7 and V is TRBV7-8, with 8 bases identical to TRBD2. Looked up from germline, CDR1 is SGHVS and CDR2 is FQNEAQ. With V trimmed by 5 bases and J by 6 bases, 12 bases remained unmatched. This CDR3 contains 15 residues. The CDR3, as DNA: TGTGCCAGCAGCCCAACGGGGGGGCGGAACGCCGAGCAGTACTTC. Its protein product is CASSPTGGRNAEQYF.